What follows are 11 T cell receptor beta chains derived from one specimen sequenced in a study of shared clonotypes between healthy human individuals. Clones were sequenced by immunoSEQ multiplex PCR, and TCRdb holds only the in-frame ones, with some missing. The sample lists approximately 940,000 clones; 70% to 85% were seen once. The sample was memory CD4+ T cells sorted from blood. As for subset: CD45RA-negative fraction. These receptors all come from a man aged 18 to 29 in good health.

V is TRBV2 and J is TRBJ1-1; D call uncertain. Trimming left V 10 bases short and J 1 base short, with 10 bases between. CDR3 size: 12 residues. Germline assignment: CDR1 SNHLY and CDR2 FYNNEI. For the CDR3, the DNA is TGTGCCACCTTACTACGGAACACTGAAGCTTTCTTT. Translating gives CATLLRNTEAFF.

This clone was seen once. DNA for the CDR3: TGTGCCAGCAGCCCGGGACACGTAGGCCAAGCTTTCTTT. Translating gives CASSPGHVGQAFF. The chain employs TRBV11-2 and TRBJ1-1, with D possibly matching TRBD1 (6 bases). This CDR3 is 13 amino acids long. The germline V gene has CDR1 SGHAT and CDR2 FQNNGV. The V gene lost 5 bases and the J gene lost 9 bases, with 16 bases spanning the gap.

The chain joins TRBV27 to TRBJ1-2; D possibly corresponds to TRBD1 (5 bases). The V end lost 0 bases, the J end lost 11 bases, and 16 bases lay between the germline ends. This CDR3 has 14 amino acids. The germline gives CDR1 MNHEY, CDR2 SMNVEV (reference sequence). The DNA of the CDR3 is TGTGCCAGCAGTTTATCGGTTTTATCCGGGGGGTACACCTTC. Translated: CASSLSVLSGGYTF.

The rearrangement links TRBV6-5 to TRBJ2-3; weak D call: TRBD2 (6 bases). The CDR3 runs 14 residues. The germline gives CDR1 MNHEY, CDR2 SVGAGI. Trimming shortened V by 9 bases and J by 0 bases, and 13 bases separated the two germline ends. The DNA of the CDR3 is TGTGCCAGTCACGGGGGACCCAGCACAGATACGCAGTATTTT. Translation: CASHGGPSTDTQYF.

The chain links TRBV6-5 to TRBJ2-7, with a possible D match to TRBD2 (7 bases). CDR3 length: 13 residues. Germline assignment: CDR1 MNHEY and CDR2 SVGAGI. V gave up 6 bases and J gave up 5 bases, with 14 bases separating them. CDR3 sequence reads: CASRRGGAHEQYF. The CDR3 bases are TGTGCCAGCAGACGAGGGGGGGCCCACGAGCAGTACTTC.

The CDR3 nucleotides read TGTGCCAGCAGCCTGGAGACAGGGGTTTTCTACGAGCAGTACTTC. This translates into CASSLETGVFYEQYF. This chain joins TRBV5-4 and TRBJ2-7, with 8 bases fitting TRBD1. The junction had 9 bases not matched to a gene; V was cut back by 4 bases and J by 3 bases. Germline CDR1 reads SGHNT; CDR2 reads YYREEE (reference sequence). The CDR3 consists of 15 residues.

The chain joins TRBV7-2 to TRBJ1-3; D unclear. Germline-derived CDR1 and CDR2 are SGHTA and FQGNSA. The germline V and J ends were trimmed by 5 bases and 0 bases, with 11 bases remaining between them. The CDR3 runs to 15 residues. The CDR3 nucleotides read TGTGCCAGCAGCCTGGACTCCCGCTCTGGAAACACCATATATTTT. This sequence encodes CASSLDSRSGNTIYF.

Note on this clone: Distinct nucleotide sequences in the sample also encode this CDR3. This rearrangement joins TRBV5-1 to TRBJ2-5, with D tentatively TRBD2 (6 bases). The CDR3 covers 14 residues. Germline V gene data show CDR1 as SGHRS and CDR2 as YFSETQ. Trimming pared 3 bases from V and 5 bases from J, leaving 14 bases between. In DNA, the CDR3 is TGCGCCAGCAGCTATTGGAGGGCAGATGAGACCCAGTACTTC. Its protein is CASSYWRADETQYF.

This clone was found a few times. The gene calls are TRBV7-9 and TRBJ2-7; 11 bases agree with TRBD2. The CDR3 runs 13 residues. Germline CDR1 is SEHNR and CDR2 is FQNEAQ (reference sequence). Trimming removed 11 bases from V and 0 bases from J; junction bases left unmatched: 3. The CDR3 is CAAGLAGSYEQYF. CDR3 sequence (DNA): TGTGCCGCAGGACTAGCGGGCTCCTACGAGCAGTACTTC.

This chain uses TRBV6-4 with TRBJ1-6, with unresolved D. This CDR3 spans 13 amino acids. The germline CDR1 and CDR2 sequences are MRHNA and SNTAGT. The V and J ends lost 2 bases and 9 bases respectively, with 8 bases between them. Here the CDR3 reads CASSDTGVSPLHF. CDR3 DNA sequence: TGTGCCAGCAGTGACACCGGGGTTTCACCCCTCCACTTT.

V gene TRBV6-5 combines with J gene TRBJ2-1; TRBD1 might be the D (6 bases). CDR1 is MNHEY, CDR2 SVGAGI, per germline. The CDR3 contains 15 residues. V was cut by 0 bases and J by 9 bases, with 15 bases left in between. DNA for the CDR3: TGTGCCAGCAGTTACTCACTGGGGCAGGGGAGTGAGCAGTTCTTC. The encoded protein is CASSYSLGQGSEQFF.